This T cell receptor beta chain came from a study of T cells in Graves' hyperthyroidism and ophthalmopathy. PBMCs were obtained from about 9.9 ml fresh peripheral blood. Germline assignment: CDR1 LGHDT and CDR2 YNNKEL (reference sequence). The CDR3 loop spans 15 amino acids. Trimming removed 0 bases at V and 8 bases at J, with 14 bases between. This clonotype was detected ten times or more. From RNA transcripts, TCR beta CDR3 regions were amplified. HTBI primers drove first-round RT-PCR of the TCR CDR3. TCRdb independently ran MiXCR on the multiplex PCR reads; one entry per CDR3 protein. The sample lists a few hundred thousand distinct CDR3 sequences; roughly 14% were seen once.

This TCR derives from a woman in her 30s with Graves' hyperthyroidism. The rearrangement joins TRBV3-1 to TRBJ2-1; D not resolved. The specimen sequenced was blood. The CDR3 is CASSQDIGFLYEQFF. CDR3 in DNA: TGTGCCAGCAGCCAAGATATTGGGTTTTTGTATGAGCAGTTCTTC.